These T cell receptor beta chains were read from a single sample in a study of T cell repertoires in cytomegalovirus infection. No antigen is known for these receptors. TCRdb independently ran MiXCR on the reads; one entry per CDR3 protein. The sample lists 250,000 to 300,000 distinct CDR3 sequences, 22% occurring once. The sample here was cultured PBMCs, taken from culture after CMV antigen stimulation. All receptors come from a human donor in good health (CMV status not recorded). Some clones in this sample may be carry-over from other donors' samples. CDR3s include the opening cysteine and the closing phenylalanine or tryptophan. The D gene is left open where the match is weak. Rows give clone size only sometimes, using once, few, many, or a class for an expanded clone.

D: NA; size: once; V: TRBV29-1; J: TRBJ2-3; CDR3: CSVESGRKVTDTQYF; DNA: TGCAGCGTTGAATCGGGTCGGAAAGTCACAGATACGCAGTATTTT
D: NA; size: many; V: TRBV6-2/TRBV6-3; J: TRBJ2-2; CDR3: CASSWGPPTNTGELFF; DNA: TGTGCCAGCAGTTGGGGACCTCCTACGAACACCGGGGAGCTGTTTTTT
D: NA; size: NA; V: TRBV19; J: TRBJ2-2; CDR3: CASRLSPNTGELFF; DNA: TGTGCCAGTAGGCTTAGCCCGAACACCGGGGAGCTGTTTTTT
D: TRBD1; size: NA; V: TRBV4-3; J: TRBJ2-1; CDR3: CASSLRTGGNEQFF; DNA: TGCGCCAGCAGCCTCCGGACAGGGGGTAATGAGCAGTTCTTC
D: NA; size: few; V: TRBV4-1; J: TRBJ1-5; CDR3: CASSQGAGVASWAQHF; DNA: TGCGCCAGCAGCCAAGGGGCAGGGGTCGCTTCTTGGGCCCAGCATTTT
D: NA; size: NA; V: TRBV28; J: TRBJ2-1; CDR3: CASSLAGTASGNEQFF; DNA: TGTGCCAGCAGTTTAGCCGGGACTGCCTCTGGGAATGAGCAGTTCTTC
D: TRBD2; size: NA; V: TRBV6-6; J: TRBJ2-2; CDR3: CAILKREGLSGNTGELFF; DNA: TGTGCCATACTCAAGCGGGAGGGCCTCTCGGGGAACACCGGGGAGCTGTTTTTT
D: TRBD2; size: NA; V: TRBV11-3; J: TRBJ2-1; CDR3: CASSSGLAGTEQFF; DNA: TGTGCCAGCAGCAGCGGACTAGCGGGAACTGAGCAGTTCTTC
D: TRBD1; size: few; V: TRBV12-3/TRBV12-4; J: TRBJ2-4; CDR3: CASSRRDRVAKNIQYF; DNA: TGTGCCAGCAGTCGCCGGGACAGGGTAGCCAAAAACATTCAGTACTTC
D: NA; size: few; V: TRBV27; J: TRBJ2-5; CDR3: CASSLSVSTVKETQYF; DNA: TGTGCCAGCAGTTTGTCGGTATCGACAGTAAAAGAGACCCAGTACTTC
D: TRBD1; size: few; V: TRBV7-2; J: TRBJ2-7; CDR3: CASSPAPTGGPYEQYF; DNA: TGTGCCAGCAGCCCGGCCCCGACAGGGGGCCCCTACGAGCAGTACTTC
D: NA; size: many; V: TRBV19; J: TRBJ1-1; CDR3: CASSIVGGEAFF; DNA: TGTGCCAGTAGTATAGTAGGCGGAGAAGCTTTCTTT
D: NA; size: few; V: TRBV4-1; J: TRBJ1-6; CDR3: CASSQDQLGSYNSPLHF; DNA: TGCGCCAGCAGCCAAGATCAATTGGGATCCTATAATTCACCCCTCCACTTT
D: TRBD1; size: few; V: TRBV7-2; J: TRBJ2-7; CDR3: CASSSRDRDSYEQYF; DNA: TGTGCCAGCAGCTCACGGGACAGGGATTCCTACGAGCAGTACTTC
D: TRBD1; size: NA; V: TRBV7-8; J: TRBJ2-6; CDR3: CASSEGTGNSRGANVLTF; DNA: TGTGCCAGCAGCGAAGGGACAGGGAATTCCAGGGGGGCCAACGTCCTGACTTTC
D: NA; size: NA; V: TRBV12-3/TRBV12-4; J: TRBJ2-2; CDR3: CASSFFTGELFF; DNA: TGTGCCAGCAGTTTTTTTACCGGGGAGCTGTTTTTT
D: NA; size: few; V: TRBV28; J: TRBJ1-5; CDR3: CASLRGGSNQPQHF; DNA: TGTGCCAGTCTAAGGGGTGGCAGCAATCAGCCCCAGCATTTT
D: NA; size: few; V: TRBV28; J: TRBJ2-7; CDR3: CASSQLPFYEQYF; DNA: TGTGCCAGCAGTCAACTCCCGTTCTACGAGCAGTACTTC
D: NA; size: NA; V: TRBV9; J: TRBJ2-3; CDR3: CASSVSGLSTDTQYF; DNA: TGTGCCAGCAGCGTATCGGGCTTAAGCACAGATACGCAGTATTTT
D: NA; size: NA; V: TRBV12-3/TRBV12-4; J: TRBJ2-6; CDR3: CASSFQGDGANVLTF; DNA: TGTGCCAGCAGTTTTCAGGGTGACGGGGCCAACGTCCTGACTTTC
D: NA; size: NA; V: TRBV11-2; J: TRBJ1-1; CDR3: CASSPPWKAFF; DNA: TGTGCCAGCAGCCCCCCCTGGAAAGCTTTCTTT
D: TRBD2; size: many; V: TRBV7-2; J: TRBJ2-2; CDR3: CASSSEGLVMTGELFF; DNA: TGTGCCAGCAGCTCGGAGGGACTAGTGATGACCGGGGAGCTGTTTTTT
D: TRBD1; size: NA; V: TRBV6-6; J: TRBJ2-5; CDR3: CASSPHRDRAVETQYF; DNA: TGTGCCAGCAGCCCTCACCGGGACAGGGCGGTAGAGACCCAGTACTTC
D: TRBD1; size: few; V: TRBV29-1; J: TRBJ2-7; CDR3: CSVGGQGGDEQYF; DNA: TGCAGCGTTGGGGGACAGGGTGGGGACGAGCAGTACTTC
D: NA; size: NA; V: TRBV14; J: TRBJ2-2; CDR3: CASSQAGGTGELFF; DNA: TGTGCCAGCAGCCAAGCCGGGGGCACCGGGGAGCTGTTTTTT
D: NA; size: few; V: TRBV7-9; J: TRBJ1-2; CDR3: CASSRIIGGAGYGYTF; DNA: TGTGCCAGCAGCCGAATTATCGGGGGGGCTGGCTATGGCTACACCTTC
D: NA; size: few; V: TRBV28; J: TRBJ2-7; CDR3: CASISPDSYEQYF; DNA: TGTGCCAGCATTTCACCAGACTCCTACGAGCAGTACTTC
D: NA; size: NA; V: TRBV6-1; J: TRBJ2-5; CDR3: CASSEQGETQYF; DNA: TGTGCCAGCAGTGAACAGGGAGAGACCCAGTACTTC
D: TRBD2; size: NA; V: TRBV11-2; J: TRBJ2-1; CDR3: CASRSTSGSYNEQFF; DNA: TGTGCCAGCAGGTCGACTAGCGGGAGTTACAATGAGCAGTTCTTC
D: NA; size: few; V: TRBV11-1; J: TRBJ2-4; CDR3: CASSPPKGGIAKNIQYF; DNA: TGTGCCAGCAGCCCCCCCAAGGGCGGTATAGCCAAAAACATTCAGTACTTC
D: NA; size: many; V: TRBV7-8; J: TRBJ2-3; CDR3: CASSLQGGAADTQYF; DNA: TGTGCCAGCAGCCTACAGGGAGGCGCGGCAGATACGCAGTATTTT
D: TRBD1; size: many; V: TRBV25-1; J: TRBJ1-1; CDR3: CASRTGGGTEAFF; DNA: TGTGCCAGCAGGACAGGGGGCGGCACTGAAGCTTTCTTT
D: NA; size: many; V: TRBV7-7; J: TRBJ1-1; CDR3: CASSLNNMNTEAFF; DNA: TGTGCTAGCAGCTTAAACAACATGAACACTGAAGCTTTCTTT
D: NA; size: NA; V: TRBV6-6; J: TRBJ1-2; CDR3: CATRTYGYTF; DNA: TGTGCCACCAGGACTTATGGCTACACCTTC
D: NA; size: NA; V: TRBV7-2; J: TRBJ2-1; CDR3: CASSFTSGALGNEQFF; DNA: TGTGCCAGCAGCTTTACCTCCGGGGCCCTTGGGAATGAGCAGTTCTTC
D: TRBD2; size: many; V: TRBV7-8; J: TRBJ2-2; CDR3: CASSSREGTFLANTGELFF; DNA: TGTGCCAGCAGCTCTAGGGAGGGGACGTTCCTCGCGAACACCGGGGAGCTGTTTTTT
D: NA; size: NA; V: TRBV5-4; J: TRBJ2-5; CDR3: CASSLRTEQETQYF; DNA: TGTGCCAGCAGCCTTCGGACGGAACAAGAGACCCAGTACTTC
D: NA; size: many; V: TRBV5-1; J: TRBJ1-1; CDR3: CASSLFGVGTEAFF; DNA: TGCGCCAGCAGCTTGTTTGGGGTGGGTACTGAAGCTTTCTTT
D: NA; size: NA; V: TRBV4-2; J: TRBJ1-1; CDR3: CASSRGEGGGSSMNTEAFF; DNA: TGTGCCAGCAGCCGCGGAGAGGGCGGGGGCAGTTCAATGAACACTGAAGCTTTCTTT
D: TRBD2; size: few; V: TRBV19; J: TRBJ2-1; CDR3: CASSLPGGRTPNEQFF; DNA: TGTGCCAGTAGTCTCCCGGGCGGGAGGACCCCCAATGAGCAGTTCTTC
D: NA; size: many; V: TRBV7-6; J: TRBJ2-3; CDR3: CASSSQTDTQYF; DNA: TGTGCCAGCAGCTCCCAAACAGATACGCAGTATTTT
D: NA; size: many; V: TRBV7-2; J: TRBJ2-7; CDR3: CASSLALARGYEQYF; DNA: TGTGCCAGCAGCTTAGCCCTAGCGAGGGGTTACGAGCAGTACTTC
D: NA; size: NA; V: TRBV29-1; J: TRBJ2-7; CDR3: CSVTRVGTYEQYF; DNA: TGCAGCGTAACACGGGTGGGGACCTACGAGCAGTACTTC
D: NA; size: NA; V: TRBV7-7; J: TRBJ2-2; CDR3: CASSPQLVSGELFF; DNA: TGTGCCAGCAGCCCCCAACTGGTCAGCGGGGAGCTGTTTTTT
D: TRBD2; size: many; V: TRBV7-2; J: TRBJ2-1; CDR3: CASRTSGRRENEQFF; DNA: TGTGCCAGCAGGACTAGCGGGAGAAGGGAAAATGAGCAGTTCTTC
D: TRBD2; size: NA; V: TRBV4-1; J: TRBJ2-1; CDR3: CASSQDLGRGYNEQFF; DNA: TGCGCCAGCAGCCAAGATCTCGGGAGGGGCTACAATGAGCAGTTCTTC
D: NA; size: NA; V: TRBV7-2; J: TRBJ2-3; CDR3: CASMLNADTQYF; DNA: TGTGCCAGCATGCTCAATGCCGATACGCAGTATTTT
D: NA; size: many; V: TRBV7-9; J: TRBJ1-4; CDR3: CASSLRERDEKLFF; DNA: TGTGCCAGCAGCTTGCGGGAAAGGGATGAAAAACTGTTTTTT
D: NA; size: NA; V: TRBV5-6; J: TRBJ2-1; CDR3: CASRTDGYNEQFF; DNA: TGTGCCAGCAGGACGGACGGGTACAATGAGCAGTTCTTC
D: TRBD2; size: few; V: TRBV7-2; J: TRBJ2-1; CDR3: CASSPKGLAGDNEQFF; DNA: TGTGCCAGCAGCCCAAAGGGACTAGCGGGAGACAATGAGCAGTTCTTC
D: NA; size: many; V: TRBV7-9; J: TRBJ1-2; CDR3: CASSLDEGLGYGYTF; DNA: TGTGCCAGCAGCTTAGATGAGGGGCTCGGCTATGGCTACACCTTC
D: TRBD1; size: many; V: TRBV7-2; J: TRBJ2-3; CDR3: CASSLGGQGANTQYF; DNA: TGTGCCAGCAGCTTGGGGGGACAGGGGGCGAATACGCAGTATTTT
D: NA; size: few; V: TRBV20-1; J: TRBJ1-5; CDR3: CSAWGQGSQPQHF; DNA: TGCAGTGCTTGGGGCCAGGGGAGTCAGCCCCAGCATTTT
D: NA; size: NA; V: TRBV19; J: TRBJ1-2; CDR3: CASREGNGYGYTF; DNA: TGTGCCAGTAGGGAAGGTAATGGCTATGGCTACACCTTC